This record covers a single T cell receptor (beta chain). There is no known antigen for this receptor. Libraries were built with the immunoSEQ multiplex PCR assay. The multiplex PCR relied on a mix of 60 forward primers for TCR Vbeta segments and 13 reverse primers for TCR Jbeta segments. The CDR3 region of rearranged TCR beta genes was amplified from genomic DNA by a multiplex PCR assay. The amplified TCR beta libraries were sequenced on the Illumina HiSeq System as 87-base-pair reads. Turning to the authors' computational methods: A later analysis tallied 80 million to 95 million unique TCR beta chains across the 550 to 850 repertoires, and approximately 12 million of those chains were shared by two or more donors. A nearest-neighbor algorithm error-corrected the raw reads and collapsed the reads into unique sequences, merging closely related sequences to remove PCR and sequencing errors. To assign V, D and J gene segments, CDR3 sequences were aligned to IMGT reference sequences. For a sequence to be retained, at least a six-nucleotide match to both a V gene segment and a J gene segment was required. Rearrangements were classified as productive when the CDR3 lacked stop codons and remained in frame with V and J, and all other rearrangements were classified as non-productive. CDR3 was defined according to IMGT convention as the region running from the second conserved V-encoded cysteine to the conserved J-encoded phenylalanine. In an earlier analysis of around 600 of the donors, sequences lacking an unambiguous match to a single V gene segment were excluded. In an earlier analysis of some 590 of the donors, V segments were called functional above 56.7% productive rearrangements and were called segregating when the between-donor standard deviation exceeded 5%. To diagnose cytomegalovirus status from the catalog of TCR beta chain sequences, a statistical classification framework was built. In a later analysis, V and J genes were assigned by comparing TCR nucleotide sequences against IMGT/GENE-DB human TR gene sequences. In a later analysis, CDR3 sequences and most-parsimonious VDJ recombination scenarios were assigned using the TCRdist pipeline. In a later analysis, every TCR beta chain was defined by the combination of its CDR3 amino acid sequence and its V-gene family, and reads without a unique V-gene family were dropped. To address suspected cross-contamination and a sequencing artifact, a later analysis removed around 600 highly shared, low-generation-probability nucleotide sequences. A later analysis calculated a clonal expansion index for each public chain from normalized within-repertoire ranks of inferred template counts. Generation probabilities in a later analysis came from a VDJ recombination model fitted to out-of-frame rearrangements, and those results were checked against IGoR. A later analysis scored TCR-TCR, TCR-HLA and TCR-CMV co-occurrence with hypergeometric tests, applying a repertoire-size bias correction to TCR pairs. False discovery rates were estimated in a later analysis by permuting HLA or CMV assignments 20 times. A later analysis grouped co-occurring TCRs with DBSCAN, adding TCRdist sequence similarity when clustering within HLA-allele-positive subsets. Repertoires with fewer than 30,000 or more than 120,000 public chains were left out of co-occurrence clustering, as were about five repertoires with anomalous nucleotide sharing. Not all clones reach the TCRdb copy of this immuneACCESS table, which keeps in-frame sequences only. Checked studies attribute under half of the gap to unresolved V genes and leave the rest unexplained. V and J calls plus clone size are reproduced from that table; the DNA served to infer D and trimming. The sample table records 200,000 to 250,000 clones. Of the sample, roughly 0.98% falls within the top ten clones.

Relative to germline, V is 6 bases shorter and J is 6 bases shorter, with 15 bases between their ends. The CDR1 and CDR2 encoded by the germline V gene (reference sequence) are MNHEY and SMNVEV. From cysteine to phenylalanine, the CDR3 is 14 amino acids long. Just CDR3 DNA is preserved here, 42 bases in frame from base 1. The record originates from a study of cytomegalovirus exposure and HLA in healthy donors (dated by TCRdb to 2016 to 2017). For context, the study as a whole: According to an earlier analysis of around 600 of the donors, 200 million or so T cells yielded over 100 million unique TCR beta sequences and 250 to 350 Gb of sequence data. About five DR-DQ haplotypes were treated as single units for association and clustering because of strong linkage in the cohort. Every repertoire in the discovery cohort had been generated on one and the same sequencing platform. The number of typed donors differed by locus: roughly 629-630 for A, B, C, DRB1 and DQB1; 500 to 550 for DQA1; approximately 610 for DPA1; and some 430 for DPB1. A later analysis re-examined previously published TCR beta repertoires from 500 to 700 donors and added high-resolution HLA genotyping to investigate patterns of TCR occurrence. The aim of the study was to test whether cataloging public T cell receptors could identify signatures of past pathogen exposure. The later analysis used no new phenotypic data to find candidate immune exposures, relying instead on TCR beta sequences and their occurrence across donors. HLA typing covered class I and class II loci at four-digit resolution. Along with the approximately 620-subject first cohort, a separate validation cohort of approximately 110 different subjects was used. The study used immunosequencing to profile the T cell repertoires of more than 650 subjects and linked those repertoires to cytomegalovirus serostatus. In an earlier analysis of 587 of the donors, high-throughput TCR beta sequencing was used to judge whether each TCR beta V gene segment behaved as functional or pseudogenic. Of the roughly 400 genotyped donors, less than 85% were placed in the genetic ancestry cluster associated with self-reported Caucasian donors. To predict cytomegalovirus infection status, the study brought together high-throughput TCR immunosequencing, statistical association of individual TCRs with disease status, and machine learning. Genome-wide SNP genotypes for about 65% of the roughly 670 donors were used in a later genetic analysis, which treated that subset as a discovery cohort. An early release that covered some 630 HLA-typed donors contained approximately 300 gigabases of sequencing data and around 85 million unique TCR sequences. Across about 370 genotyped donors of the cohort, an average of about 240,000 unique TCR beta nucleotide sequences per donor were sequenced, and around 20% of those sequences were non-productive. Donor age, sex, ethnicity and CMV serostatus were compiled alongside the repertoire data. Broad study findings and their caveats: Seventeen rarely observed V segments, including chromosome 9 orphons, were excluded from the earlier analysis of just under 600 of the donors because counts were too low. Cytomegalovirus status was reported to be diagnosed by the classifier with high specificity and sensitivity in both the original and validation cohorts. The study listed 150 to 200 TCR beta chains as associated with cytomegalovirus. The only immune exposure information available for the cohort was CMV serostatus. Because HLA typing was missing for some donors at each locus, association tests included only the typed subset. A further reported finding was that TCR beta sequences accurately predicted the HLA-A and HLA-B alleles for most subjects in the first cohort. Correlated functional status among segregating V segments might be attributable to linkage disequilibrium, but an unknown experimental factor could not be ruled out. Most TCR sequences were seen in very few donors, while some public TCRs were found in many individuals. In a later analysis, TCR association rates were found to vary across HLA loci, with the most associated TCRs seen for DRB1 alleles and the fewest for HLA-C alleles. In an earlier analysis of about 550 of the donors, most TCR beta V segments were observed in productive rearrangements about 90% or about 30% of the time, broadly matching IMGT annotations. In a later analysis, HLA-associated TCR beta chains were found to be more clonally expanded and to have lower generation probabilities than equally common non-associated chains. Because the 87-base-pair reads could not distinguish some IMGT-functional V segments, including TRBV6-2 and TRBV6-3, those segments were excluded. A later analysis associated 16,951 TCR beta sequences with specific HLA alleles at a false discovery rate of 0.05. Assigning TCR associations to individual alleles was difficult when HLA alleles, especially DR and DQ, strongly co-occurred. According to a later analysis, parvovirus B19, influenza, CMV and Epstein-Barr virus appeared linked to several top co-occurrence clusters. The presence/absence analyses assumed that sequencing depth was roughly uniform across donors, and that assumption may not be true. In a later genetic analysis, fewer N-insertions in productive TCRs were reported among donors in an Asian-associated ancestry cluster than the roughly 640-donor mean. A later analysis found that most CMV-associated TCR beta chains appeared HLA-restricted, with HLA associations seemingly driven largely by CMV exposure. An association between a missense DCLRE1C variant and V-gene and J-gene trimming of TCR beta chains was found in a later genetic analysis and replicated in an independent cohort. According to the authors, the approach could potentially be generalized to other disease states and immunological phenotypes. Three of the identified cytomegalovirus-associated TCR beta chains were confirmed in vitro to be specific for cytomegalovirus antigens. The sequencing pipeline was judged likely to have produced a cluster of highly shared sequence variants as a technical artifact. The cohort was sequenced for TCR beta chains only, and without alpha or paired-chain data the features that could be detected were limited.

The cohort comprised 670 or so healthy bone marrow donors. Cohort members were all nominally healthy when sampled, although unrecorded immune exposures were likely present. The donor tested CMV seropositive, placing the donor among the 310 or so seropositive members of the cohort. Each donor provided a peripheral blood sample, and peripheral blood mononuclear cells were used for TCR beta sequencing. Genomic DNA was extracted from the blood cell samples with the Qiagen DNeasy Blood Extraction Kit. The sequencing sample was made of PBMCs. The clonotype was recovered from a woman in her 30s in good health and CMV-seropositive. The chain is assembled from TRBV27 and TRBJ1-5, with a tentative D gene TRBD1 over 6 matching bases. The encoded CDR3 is CASRSGDIFQPQHF. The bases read TGTGCCAGCAGATCCGGGGACATTTTTCAGCCCCAGCATTTT.